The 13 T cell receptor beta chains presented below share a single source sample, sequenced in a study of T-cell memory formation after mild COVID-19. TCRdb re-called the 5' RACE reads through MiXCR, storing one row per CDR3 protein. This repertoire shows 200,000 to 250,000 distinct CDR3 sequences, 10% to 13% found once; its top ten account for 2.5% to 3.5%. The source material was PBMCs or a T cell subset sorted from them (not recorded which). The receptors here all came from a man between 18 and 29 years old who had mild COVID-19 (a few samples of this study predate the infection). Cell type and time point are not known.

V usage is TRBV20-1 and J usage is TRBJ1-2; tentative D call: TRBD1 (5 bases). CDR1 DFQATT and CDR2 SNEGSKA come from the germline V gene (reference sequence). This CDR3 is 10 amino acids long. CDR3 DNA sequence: TGCGGGGGGGGTAACTATGGCTACACCTTC. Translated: CGGGNYGYTF.

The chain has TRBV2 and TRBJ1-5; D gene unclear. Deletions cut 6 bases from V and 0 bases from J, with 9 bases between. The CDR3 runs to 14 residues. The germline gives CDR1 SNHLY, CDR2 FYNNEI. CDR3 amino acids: CASRPDNSNQPQHF. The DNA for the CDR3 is TGTGCCAGCAGGCCTGACAATAGCAATCAGCCCCAGCATTTT.

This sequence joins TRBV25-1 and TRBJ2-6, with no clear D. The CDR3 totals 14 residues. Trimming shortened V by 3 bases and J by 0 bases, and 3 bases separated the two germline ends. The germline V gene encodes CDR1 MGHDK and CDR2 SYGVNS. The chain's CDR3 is CASSDSSGANVLTF. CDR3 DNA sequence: TGTGCCAGCAGTGACAGCTCTGGGGCCAACGTCCTGACTTTC.

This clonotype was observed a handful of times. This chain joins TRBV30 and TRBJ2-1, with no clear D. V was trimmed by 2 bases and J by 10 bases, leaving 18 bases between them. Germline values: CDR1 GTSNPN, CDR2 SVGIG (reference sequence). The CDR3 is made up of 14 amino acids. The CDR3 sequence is CAWSPTLLGYEQFF. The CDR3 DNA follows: TGTGCCTGGAGTCCTACACTACTTGGATACGAGCAGTTCTTC.

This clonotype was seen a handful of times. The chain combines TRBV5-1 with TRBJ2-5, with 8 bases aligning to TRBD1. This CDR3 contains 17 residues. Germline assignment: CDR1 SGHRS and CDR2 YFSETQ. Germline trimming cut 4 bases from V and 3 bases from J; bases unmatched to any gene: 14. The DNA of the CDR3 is TGCGCCAGCAGCACCGGGACAGGCCGACCCGAGGAAGAGACCCAGTACTTC. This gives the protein CASSTGTGRPEEETQYF.

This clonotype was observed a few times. The DNA of the CDR3 is TGCAGTGGCCAAGTAAGCACAGATACGCAGTATTTT. Translation: CSGQVSTDTQYF. The chain is built from TRBV20-1 and TRBJ2-3; D gene unclear. CDR1 is DFQATT and CDR2 is SNEGSKA in the germline V gene (reference sequence). The CDR3 is 12 residues long. Trimming cost V 7 bases and J 0 bases, with 8 bases left between them.

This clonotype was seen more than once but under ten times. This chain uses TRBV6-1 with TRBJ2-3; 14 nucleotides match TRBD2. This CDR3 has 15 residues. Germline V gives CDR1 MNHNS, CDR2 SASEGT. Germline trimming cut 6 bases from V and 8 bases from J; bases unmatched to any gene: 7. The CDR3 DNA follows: TGTGCCAGCAGCCAGACTAGCGGGGGGGCCGGTACGCAGTATTTT. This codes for CASSQTSGGAGTQYF.

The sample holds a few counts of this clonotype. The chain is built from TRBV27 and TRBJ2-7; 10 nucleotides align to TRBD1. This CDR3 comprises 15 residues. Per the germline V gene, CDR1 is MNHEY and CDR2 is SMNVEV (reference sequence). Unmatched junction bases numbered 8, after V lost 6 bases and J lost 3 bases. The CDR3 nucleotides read TGTGCCAGCAGACATACCGGACAGGGGGTCTACGAGCAGTACGTC. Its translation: CASRHTGQGVYEQYV.

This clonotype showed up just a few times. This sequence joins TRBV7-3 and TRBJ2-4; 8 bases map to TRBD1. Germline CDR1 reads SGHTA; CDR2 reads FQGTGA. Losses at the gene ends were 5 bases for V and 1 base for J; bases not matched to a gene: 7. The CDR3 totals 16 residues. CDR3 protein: CASSPSGDRAKNIQYF. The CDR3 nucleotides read TGTGCCAGCAGCCCTTCCGGGGACAGGGCCAAAAACATTCAGTACTTC.

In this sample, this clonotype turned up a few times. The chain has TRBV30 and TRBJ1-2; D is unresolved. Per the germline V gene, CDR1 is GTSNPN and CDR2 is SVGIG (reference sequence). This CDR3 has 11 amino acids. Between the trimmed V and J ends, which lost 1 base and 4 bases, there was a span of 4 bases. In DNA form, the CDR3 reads TGTGCCTGGAGTGACGGCTATGGCTACACCTTC. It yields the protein CAWSDGYGYTF.

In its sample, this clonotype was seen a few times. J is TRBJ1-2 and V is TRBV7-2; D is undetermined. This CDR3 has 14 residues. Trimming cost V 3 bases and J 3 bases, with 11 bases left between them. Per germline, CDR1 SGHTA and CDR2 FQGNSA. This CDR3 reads CASSFKTGDYGYTF. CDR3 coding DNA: TGTGCCAGCAGCTTTAAGACCGGGGACTATGGCTACACCTTC. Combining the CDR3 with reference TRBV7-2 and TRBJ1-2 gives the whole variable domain GAGVSQSPSNKVTEKGKDVELRCDPISGHTALYWYRQSLGQGLEFLIYFQGNSAPDKSGLPSDRFSAERTGGSVSTLTIQRTQQEDSAVYLCASSFKTGDYGYTFGSGTRLTVV.

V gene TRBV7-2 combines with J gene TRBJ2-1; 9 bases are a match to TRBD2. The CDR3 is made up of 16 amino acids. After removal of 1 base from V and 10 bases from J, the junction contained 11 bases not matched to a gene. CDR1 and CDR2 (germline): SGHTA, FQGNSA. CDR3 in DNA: TGTGCCAGCAGCTTAGATCCCCAGCGGGGGGCTTGGGAGCAGTTCTTC. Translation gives CASSLDPQRGAWEQFF.

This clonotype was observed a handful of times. The CDR3 loop is CASSLAALGTDTQYF. The DNA of the CDR3 is TGTGCCAGCAGCTTGGCCGCACTAGGCACAGATACGCAGTATTTT. The J gene is TRBJ2-3, the V gene TRBV11-2; D is perhaps TRBD2 (5 bases). Germline CDR1 is SGHAT and CDR2 is FQNNGV. Trimming stripped 3 bases from V and 1 base from J, with 11 bases between. The CDR3 length is 15 residues.